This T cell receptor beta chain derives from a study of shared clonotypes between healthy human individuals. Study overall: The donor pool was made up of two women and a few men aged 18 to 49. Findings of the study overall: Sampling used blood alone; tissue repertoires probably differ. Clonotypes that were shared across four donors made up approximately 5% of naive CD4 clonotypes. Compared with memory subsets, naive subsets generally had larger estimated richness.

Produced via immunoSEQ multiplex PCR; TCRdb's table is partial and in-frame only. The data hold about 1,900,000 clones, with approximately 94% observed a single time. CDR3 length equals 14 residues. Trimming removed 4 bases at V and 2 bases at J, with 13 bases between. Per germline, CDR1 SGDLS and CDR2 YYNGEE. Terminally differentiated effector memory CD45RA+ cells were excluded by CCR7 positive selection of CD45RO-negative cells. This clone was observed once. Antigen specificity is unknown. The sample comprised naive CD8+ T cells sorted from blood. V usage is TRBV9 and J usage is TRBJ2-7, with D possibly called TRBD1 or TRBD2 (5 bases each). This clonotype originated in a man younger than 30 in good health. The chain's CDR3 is CASSLATGPYEQYF. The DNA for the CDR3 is TGTGCCAGCAGCCTCGCGACGGGGCCCTACGAGCAGTACTTC.